This T cell receptor beta chain was observed in a study of cytomegalovirus exposure and HLA in healthy donors. V lost 2 bases and J lost 5, with 12 bases in between. Germline CDR1 and CDR2: MNHEY and SMNVEV (reference sequence). CDR3 length equals 14 residues. General study results and limits: An analysis was carried out at a later point. It showed that HLA-associated TCR beta chains were more clonally expanded than equally common non-associated chains.

The PCR employed 60 Vbeta primers together with 13 Jbeta primers. The protocol was immunoSEQ multiplex PCR, while the TCRdb copy is restricted to in-frame clones and leaves out a portion. The sample holds 100,000 to 150,000 clones, roughly 80% seen once. A note on this clone: The antigen is not known.

The sequencing input was PBMCs. The receptor's source is a woman between 35 and 50 years old in good health and CMV-seropositive. V usage is TRBV27 and J usage is TRBJ2-5, with a weak D call TRBD1 (6 bases). CDR3 DNA sequence: TGTGCCAGCAGTTTACTCCCAGGGGTGGAGACCCAGTACTTC. Translation: CASSLLPGVETQYF.